The TCR beta chain under discussion was sequenced for a study of cytomegalovirus exposure and HLA in healthy donors (dated by TCRdb to between 2016 and 2019). As for the study more broadly: An earlier analysis of roughly 500 of the donors reported roughly 270 Gb of sequence data and more than 90 million unique TCR beta sequences from 150 million to 200 million T cells. The number of typed donors differed by locus: about 620-640 for A, B, C, DRB1 and DQB1; roughly 510 for DQA1; approximately 600 for DPA1; and 400 to 480 for DPB1. A later analysis re-analyzed previously published TCR beta repertoires from roughly 600 donors and added high-resolution HLA genotyping to study TCR occurrence patterns. Among the roughly 370 genotyped donors, about 85% belonged to the genetic ancestry cluster associated with self-reported Caucasian donors. All discovery cohort repertoires had been generated on a single sequencing platform. An earlier analysis of fewer than 700 of the donors applied high-throughput TCR beta sequencing to assess whether each TCR beta V gene segment acted as functional or pseudogenic. In a later genetic analysis, genome-wide SNP genotypes for about three fifths of the roughly 670 donors were used, and that subset was treated as a discovery cohort. Donor age, sex, ethnicity and CMV serostatus were compiled alongside the repertoire data. Class I and class II HLA loci were covered by the typing at four-digit resolution. High-throughput TCR immunosequencing, statistical association of individual TCRs with disease status, and machine learning were combined to predict cytomegalovirus infection status. Roughly 300 gigabases of sequencing data and approximately 84 million unique TCR sequences were included in an early release covering about 600 HLA-typed donors. Roughly five DR-DQ haplotypes were handled as single units for association and clustering because linkage in the cohort was strong. The study profiled the T cell repertoires of around 700 subjects by immunosequencing and related them to cytomegalovirus serostatus. In addition to the first cohort of around 670 subjects, a separate validation cohort of 130 or so different subjects was used. On average, roughly 250,000 unique TCR beta nucleotide sequences were sequenced per donor among 398 genotyped donors of the cohort, with approximately 18% of those sequences being non-productive. In the later analysis, no new phenotypic data were used to find candidate immune exposures; instead, reliance was placed on TCR beta sequences and their occurrence across donors. The study was designed to test whether signatures of past pathogen exposure could be identified by cataloging public T cell receptors. Beyond this particular receptor, the publication reports: A further reported finding was that TCR beta sequences accurately predicted the HLA-A and HLA-B alleles for most subjects in the first cohort. A later analysis found that most CMV-associated TCR beta chains appeared HLA-restricted, with HLA associations seemingly driven largely by CMV exposure. In an earlier analysis of some 550 of the donors, most TCR beta V segments were observed in productive rearrangements about 87% or about 30% of the time, broadly matching IMGT annotations. Because HLA typing was missing for some donors at each locus, association tests included only the typed subset. Sequencing depth was assumed to be roughly uniform across donors in the presence/absence analyses, though that assumption may not hold. The earlier analysis of 450 to 700 of the donors excluded fewer than 20 rarely observed V segments, including chromosome 9 orphons, because counts were too low. A cluster of highly shared sequence variants was judged likely to be a technical artifact of the sequencing pipeline. A few of the identified cytomegalovirus-associated TCR beta chains were confirmed in vitro to be specific for cytomegalovirus antigens. Cytomegalovirus status was reported to be diagnosed by the classifier with high specificity and sensitivity in both the original and validation cohorts. Most TCR sequences were seen in very few donors, while some public TCRs were found in many individuals. In a later analysis, HLA-associated TCR beta chains showed more clonal expansion and lower generation probabilities than non-associated chains that were equally common. For the cohort, immune exposure information was limited to CMV serostatus. Correlated functional status among segregating V segments might reflect linkage disequilibrium, but an unknown experimental factor could not be ruled out. According to a later genetic analysis, donors in an Asian-associated ancestry cluster had fewer N-insertions in productive TCRs than the approximately 650-donor mean. At a false discovery rate of 0.05, a later analysis linked under 20,000 TCR beta sequences to specific HLA alleles. When HLA alleles, especially DR and DQ, strongly co-occurred, TCR associations were difficult to assign to individual alleles. V-gene and J-gene trimming of TCR beta chains was associated with a missense DCLRE1C variant in a later genetic analysis, and the association was replicated in an independent cohort. It was suggested by the authors that the approach could potentially be generalized to other disease states and immunological phenotypes. Some IMGT-functional V segments, including TRBV6-2 and TRBV6-3, could not be distinguished by the 87-base-pair reads and were therefore excluded. In a later analysis, several top co-occurrence clusters were reported to appear linked to parvovirus B19, influenza, CMV and Epstein-Barr virus. This cohort had only TCR beta chains sequenced, and the lack of alpha or paired-chain data limited which features could be detected. According to a later analysis, TCR association rates differed among HLA loci, with DRB1 alleles showing the most associated TCRs and HLA-C alleles showing the fewest. The study gave a list of 150 to 200 TCR beta chains associated with cytomegalovirus.

Notes on this clone: Its target antigen remains unknown. Base qualities are not recorded, but no much larger clone differs from it by a single base.

The germline V gene yields SGHVS for CDR1 and FNYEAQ for CDR2. Ends trimmed: V by 5 bases, J by 4 bases; bases unmatched to a gene: 7. Measured from the cysteine to the phenylalanine, the CDR3 is 15 residues long. This entry keeps only the CDR3 DNA: 45 bases, framed from base 1. The library was generated by the immunoSEQ multiplex PCR assay. For the multiplex PCR, a mixture combining 60 forward primers for TCR Vbeta segments and 13 reverse primers for TCR Jbeta segments was used. Amplification of the CDR3 region of rearranged TCR beta genes was performed with a multiplex PCR assay on genomic DNA. The Illumina HiSeq System was used to sequence the amplified TCR beta libraries as 87-base-pair reads. For the original study's pipeline: In a later analysis, roughly 80 million unique TCR beta chains were counted across the approximately 670 repertoires, and roughly 11 million of these chains were shared by at least two donors. Raw reads were error-corrected and collapsed into unique sequences by a nearest-neighbor algorithm in which closely related sequences were merged to remove PCR and sequencing errors. Alignment of CDR3 sequences to IMGT reference sequences was used to assign V, D and J gene segments. For a sequence to be retained, a match of at least six nucleotides was required to both a V gene segment and a J gene segment. A rearrangement counted as productive if the CDR3 had no stop codons and remained in frame with V and J, and every other rearrangement counted as non-productive. CDR3 was defined by IMGT convention, running from the second conserved V-encoded cysteine to the conserved J-encoded phenylalanine. The earlier analysis of about 560 of the donors excluded any sequence lacking an unambiguous match to a single V gene segment. An earlier analysis of fewer than 750 of the donors classified V segments as functional when productive rearrangements were above 56.7% and as segregating when the standard deviation between donors was above 5%. To diagnose cytomegalovirus status from the catalog of TCR beta chain sequences, a statistical classification framework was built. V and J gene assignment, in a later analysis, came from comparing TCR nucleotide sequences with IMGT/GENE-DB human TR gene sequences. Using the TCRdist pipeline, a later analysis assigned CDR3 sequences along with most-parsimonious VDJ recombination scenarios. In a later analysis, each TCR beta chain was defined by its CDR3 amino acid sequence together with its V-gene family, and reads without a unique V-gene family were excluded. In a later analysis, several hundred highly shared, low-generation-probability nucleotide sequences were removed to address suspected cross-contamination and a sequencing artifact. For each public chain, a later analysis derived a clonal expansion index from normalized ranks of inferred template counts within each repertoire. In a later analysis, generation probabilities were computed with a VDJ recombination model fitted to out-of-frame rearrangements, and the resulting probabilities were checked against IGoR. A later analysis scored TCR-TCR, TCR-HLA and TCR-CMV co-occurrence with hypergeometric tests, applying a repertoire-size bias correction to TCR pairs. In a later analysis, false discovery rates were estimated by permuting HLA or CMV assignments 20 times. In a later analysis, co-occurring TCRs were grouped using DBSCAN, with TCRdist sequence similarity added in when clustering inside HLA-allele-positive subsets. Repertoires with fewer than 30,000 or more than 120,000 public chains, plus five repertoires with anomalous nucleotide sharing, were excluded from co-occurrence clustering. TCRdb re-hosts the immuneACCESS table, in-frame sequences only. Its copies lack some clones; in the studies checked, an unresolved V gene accounts for under half of them, and the cause for the rest is not known. That table gives V, J and clone size, and the DNA gave D and trimming. The sample table records 55,000 to 75,000 clones; 60% to 70% of these occur just once. The ten largest clonotypes hold about 17% of the sample.

In total, approximately 700 healthy bone marrow donors made up the cohort. At the time of sampling, every cohort member was nominally healthy, though immune exposures that went unrecorded were likely present. The donor tested CMV seropositive, placing the donor among the 289 seropositive members of the cohort. Each donor provided a peripheral blood sample, and peripheral blood mononuclear cells were used for TCR beta sequencing. Genomic DNA was extracted from the blood cell samples with the Qiagen DNeasy Blood Extraction Kit. In this chain, TRBV7-6 is recombined with TRBJ2-2, with TRBD1 identical over 7 junction bases. The clonotype was recovered from a man aged 35-49 years in good health and CMV-seropositive. The source material was PBMCs. The DNA reads as follows: TGTGCCAGCAGCCACCGGGACAGTTCCACCGGGGAGCTGTTTTTT. Its coded protein is CASSHRDSSTGELFF.